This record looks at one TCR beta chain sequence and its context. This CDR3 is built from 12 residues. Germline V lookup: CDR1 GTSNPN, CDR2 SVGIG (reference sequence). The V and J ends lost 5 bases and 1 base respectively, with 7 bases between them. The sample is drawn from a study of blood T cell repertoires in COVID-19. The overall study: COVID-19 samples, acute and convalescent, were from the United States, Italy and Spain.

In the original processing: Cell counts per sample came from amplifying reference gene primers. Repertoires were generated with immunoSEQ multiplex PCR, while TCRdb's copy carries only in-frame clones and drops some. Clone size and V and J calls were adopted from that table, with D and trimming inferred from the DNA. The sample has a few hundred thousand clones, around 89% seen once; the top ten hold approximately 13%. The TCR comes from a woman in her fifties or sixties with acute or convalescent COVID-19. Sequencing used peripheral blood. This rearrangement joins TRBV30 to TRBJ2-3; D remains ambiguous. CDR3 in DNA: TGTGCCTGGTGGCTTGGCACAGATACGCAGTATTTT. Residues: CAWWLGTDTQYF.